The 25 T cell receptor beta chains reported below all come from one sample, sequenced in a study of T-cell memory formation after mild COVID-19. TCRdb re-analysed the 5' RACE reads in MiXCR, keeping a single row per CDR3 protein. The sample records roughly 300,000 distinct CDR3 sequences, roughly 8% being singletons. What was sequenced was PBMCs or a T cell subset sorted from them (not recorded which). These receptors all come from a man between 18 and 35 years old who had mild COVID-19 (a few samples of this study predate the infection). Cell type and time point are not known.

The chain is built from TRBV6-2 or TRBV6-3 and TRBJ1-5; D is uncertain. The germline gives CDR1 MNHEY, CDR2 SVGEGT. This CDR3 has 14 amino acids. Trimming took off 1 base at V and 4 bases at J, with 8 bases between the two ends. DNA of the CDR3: TGTGCCAGCAGTTACTTTCTGGATAATCAGCCCCAGCATTTT. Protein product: CASSYFLDNQPQHF.

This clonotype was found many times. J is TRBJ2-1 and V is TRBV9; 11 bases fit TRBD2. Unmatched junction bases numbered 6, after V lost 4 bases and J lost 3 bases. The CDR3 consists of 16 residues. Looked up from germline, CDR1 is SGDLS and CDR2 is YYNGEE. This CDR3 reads CASSPAGTSGYNEQFF. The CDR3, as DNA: TGTGCCAGCAGCCCGGCCGGGACTAGCGGCTACAATGAGCAGTTCTTC.

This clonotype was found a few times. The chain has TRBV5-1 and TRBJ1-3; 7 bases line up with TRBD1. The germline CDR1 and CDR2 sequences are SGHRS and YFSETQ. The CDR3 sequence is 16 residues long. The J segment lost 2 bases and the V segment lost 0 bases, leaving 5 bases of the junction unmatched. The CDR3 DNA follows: TGCGCCAGCAGCTTGGGGGGGACAGACACTGGAAACACCATATATTTT. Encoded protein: CASSLGGTDTGNTIYF. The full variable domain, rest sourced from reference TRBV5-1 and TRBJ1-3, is KAGVTQTPRYLIKTRGQQVTLSCSPISGHRSVSWYQQTPGQGLQFLFEYFSETQRNKGNFPGRFSGRQFSNSRSEMNVSTLELGDSALYLCASSLGGTDTGNTIYFGEGSWLTVV.

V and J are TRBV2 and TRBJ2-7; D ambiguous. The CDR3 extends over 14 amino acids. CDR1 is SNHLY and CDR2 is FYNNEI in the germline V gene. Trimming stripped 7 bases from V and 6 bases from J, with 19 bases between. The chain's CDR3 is CASTNQVSIGEQYF. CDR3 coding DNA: TGTGCCAGCACTAACCAGGTCTCAATCGGCGAGCAGTACTTC.

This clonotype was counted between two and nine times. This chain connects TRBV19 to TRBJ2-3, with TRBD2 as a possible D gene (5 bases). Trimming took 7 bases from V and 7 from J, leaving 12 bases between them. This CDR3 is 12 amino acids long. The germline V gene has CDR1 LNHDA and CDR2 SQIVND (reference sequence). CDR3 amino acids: CASTGSYNTQYF. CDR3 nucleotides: TGTGCCAGTACGGGGAGCTATAATACGCAGTATTTT.

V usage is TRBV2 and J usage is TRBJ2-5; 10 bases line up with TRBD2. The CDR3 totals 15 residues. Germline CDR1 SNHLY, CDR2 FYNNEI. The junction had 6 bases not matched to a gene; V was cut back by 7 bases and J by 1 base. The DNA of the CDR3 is TGTGCCAGCACCTCTAGCGGGGGTGGCCAAGAGACCCAGTACTTC. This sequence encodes CASTSSGGGQETQYF.

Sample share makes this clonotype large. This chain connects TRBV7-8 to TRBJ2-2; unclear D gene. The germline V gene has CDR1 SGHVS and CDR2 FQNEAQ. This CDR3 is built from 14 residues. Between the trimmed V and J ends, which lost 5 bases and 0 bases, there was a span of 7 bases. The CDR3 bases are TGTGCCAGCAGCGCAGTCGCGAACACCGGGGAGCTGTTTTTT. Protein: CASSAVANTGELFF.

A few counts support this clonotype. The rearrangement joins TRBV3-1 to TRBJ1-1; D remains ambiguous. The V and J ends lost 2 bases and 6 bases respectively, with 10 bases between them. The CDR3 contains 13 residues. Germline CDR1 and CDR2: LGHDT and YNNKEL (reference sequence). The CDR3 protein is CASSQQVWAEAFF. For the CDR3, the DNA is TGTGCCAGCAGCCAACAGGTATGGGCTGAAGCTTTCTTT.

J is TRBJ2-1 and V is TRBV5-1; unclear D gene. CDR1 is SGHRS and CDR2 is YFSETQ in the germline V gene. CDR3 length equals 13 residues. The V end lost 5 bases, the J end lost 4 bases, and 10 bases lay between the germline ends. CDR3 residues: CASSMLTYNEQFF. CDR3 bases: TGCGCCAGCAGTATGCTTACATACAATGAGCAGTTCTTC.

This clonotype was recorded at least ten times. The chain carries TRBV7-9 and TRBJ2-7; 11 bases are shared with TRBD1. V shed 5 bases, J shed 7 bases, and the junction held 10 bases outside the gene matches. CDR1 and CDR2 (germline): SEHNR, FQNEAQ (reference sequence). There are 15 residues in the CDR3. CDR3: CASSPWDRGGLEQYF. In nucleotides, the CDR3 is TGTGCCAGCAGCCCATGGGACAGGGGGGGATTGGAGCAGTACTTC.

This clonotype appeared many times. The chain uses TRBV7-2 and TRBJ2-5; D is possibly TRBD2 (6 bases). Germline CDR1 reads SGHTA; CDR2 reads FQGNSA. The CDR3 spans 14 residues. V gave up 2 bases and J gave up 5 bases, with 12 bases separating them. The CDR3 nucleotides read TGTGCCAGCAGCTTAAACAGTGGAGGGGAGACCCAGTACTTC. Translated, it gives CASSLNSGGETQYF.

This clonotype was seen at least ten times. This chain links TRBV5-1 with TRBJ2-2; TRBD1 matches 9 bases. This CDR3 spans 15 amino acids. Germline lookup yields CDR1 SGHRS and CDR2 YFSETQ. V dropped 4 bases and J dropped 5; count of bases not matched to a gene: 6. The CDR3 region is CASSPDRGGTGELFF. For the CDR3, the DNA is TGCGCCAGCAGCCCGGACAGGGGAGGAACCGGGGAGCTGTTTTTT.

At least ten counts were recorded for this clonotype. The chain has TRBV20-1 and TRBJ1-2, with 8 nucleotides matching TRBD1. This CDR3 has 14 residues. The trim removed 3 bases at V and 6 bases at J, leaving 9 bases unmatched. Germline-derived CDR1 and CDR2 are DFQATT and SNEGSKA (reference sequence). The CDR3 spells CSASLDRVPDGYTF. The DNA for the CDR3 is TGCAGTGCTAGCTTGGACAGGGTCCCGGATGGCTACACCTTC.

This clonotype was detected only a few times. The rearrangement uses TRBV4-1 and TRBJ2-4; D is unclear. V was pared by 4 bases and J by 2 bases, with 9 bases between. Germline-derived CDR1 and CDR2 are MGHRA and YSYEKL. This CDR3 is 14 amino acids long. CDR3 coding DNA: TGCGCCAGCAGCCTCTTAGGCACCAAAAACATTCAGTACTTC. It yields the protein CASSLLGTKNIQYF.

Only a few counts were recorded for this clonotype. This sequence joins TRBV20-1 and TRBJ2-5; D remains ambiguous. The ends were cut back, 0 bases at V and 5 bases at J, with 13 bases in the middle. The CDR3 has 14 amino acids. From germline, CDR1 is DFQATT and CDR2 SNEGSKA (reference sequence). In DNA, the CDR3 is TGCAGTGCTAGAGATCGGGCGGTAAAGGAGACCCAGTACTTC. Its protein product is CSARDRAVKETQYF.

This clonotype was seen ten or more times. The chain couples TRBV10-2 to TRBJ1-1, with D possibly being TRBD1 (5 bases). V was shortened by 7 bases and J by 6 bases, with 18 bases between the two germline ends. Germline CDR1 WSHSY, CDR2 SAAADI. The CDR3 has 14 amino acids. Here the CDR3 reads CASTGRGAWAEAFF. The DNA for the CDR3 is TGCGCCAGCACGGGGCGAGGGGCTTGGGCTGAAGCTTTCTTT.

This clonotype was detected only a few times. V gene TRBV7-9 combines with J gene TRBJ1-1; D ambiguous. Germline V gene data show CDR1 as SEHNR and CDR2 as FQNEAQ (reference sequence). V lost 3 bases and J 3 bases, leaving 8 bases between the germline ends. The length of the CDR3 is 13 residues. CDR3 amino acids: CASSFSPDTEAFF. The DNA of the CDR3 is TGTGCCAGCAGCTTTTCCCCAGACACTGAAGCTTTCTTT.

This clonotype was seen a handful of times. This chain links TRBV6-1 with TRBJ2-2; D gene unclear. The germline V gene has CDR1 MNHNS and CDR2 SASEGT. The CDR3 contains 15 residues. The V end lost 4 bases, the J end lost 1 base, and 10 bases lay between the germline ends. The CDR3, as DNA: TGTGCCAGCAGTGTTAGAGGATTGAACACCGGGGAGCTGTTTTTT. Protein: CASSVRGLNTGELFF.

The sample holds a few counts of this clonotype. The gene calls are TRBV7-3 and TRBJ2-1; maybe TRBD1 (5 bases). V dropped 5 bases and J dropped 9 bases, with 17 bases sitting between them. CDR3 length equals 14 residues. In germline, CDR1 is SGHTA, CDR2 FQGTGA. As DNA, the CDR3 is TGTGCCAGCAGCCCAACCCTTCAGGGTCCTGAGCAGTTCTTC. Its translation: CASSPTLQGPEQFF.

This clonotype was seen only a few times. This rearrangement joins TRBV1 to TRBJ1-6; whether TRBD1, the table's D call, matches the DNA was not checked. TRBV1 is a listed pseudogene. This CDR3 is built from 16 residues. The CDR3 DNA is TGCACCAGCAGCCAAAGGAAGGACAGGAGTGATTCACCCCTCCACTTT. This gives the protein CTSSQRKDRSDSPLHF.

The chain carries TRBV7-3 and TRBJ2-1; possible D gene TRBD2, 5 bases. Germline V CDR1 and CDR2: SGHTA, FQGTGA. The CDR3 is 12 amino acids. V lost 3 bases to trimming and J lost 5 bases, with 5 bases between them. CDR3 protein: CASSFGDNEQFF. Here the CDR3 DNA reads TGTGCCAGCAGCTTCGGGGACAATGAGCAGTTCTTC.

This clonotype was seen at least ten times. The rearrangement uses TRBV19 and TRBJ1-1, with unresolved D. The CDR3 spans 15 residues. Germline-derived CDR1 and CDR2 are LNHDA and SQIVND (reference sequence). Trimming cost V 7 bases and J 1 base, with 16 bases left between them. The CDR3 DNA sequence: TGTGCCAGTATCCCCGGGTTGGGGAGGAACACTGAAGCTTTCTTT. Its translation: CASIPGLGRNTEAFF.

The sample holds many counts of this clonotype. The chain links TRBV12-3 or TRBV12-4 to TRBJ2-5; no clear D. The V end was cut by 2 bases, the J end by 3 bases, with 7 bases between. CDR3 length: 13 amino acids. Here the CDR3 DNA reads TGTGCCAGCAGTTTAAGGGCGGAAGAGACCCAGTACTTC. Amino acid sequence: CASSLRAEETQYF.

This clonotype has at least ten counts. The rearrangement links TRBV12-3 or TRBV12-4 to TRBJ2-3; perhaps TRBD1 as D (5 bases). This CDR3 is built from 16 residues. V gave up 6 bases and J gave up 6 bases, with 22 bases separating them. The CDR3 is CASSSDRDGVFDTQYF. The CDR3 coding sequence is TGTGCCAGCAGCTCCGACAGAGACGGAGTTTTCGATACGCAGTATTTT.

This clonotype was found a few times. The CDR3 region has the DNA TGTGCCAGCAGCTTAACATCGGGCCAACAAGAGACCCAGTACTTC. It encodes CASSLTSGQQETQYF. The J gene is TRBJ2-5, the V gene TRBV7-3; D gene uncertain. The germline V gene has CDR1 SGHTA and CDR2 FQGTGA. The V and J ends lost 0 bases and 2 bases respectively, with 10 bases between them. This CDR3 comprises 15 residues.